This T cell receptor beta chain was profiled in a study of T cell responses to AZD1222 COVID-19 vaccine. Study in general: Second doses were pooled across both intervals (about 4 or about 12 weeks).

The CDR3 totals 12 residues. Germline-derived CDR1 and CDR2 are PRHDT and FYEKMQ (reference sequence). The V and J ends lost 5 bases and 6 bases respectively, with 8 bases between them. Broader study findings: There were mostly white British donors and more females than males, and clonal diversity was possibly underestimated. Within unmutated variant regions lay the reported targets of nearly half of spike-specific TCRs. AZD1222 recipients seropositive at baseline numbered only six or seven.

Worth noting for this clone: The antigen remains unidentified.

Method: immunoSEQ multiplex PCR; TCRdb's copy keeps in-frame clones and lacks some. This sample has 150,000 to 200,000 clones, with 85% to 95% found just once. The sequences come from peripheral blood, collected on day 0 of AZD1222 vaccination. The clonotype comes from an adult in good health. The chain couples TRBV13 to TRBJ1-5; D is undetermined. The CDR3 nucleotides are TGTGCCAGCAGCCCCCGAGGTCAGCCCCAGCATTTT. This gives the protein CASSPRGQPQHF.